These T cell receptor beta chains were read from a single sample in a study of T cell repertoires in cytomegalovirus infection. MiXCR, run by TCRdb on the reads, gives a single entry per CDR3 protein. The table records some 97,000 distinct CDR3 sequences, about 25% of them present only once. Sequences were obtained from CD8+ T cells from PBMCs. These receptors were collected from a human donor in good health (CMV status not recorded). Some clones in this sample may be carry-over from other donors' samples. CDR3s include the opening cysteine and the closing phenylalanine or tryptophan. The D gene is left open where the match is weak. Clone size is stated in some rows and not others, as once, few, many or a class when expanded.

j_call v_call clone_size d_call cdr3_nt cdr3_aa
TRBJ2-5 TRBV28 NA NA TGTGCCAGCAGTCCACGGGACGGTCAAGAGACCCAGTACTTC CASSPRDGQETQYF
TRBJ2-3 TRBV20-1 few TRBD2 TGCAGTGCTAGGGGGCTAGCGGGAGGGCCATCCACAGATACGCAGTATTTT CSARGLAGGPSTDTQYF
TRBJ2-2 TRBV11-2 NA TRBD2 TGTGTCAGCAGCTCCGCTGGGGCGGGGGGGCCCACCGGGGAGCTGTTTTTT CVSSSAGAGGPTGELFF
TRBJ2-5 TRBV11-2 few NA TGTGCCAGCAGCTTAATCAGGAGGCAAGAGACCCAGTACTTC CASSLIRRQETQYF
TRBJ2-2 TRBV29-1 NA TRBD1 TGCAGCGTTGATGGGACAGGGGGCGACACCGGGGAGCTGTTTTTT CSVDGTGGDTGELFF
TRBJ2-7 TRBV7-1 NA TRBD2 TGTGCCAGCAGCCAGACTAGCACCGAGCAGTACTTC CASSQTSTEQYF
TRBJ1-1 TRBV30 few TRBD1 TGTGCCTGGAGGTCGACAGGGAGCCGGGTGGGGAACACTGAAGCTTTCTTT CAWRSTGSRVGNTEAFF
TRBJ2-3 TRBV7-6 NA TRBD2 TGTGCCAGCAGCCGCTACAGAGAGCGGGGGATAGAAAATACGCAGTATTTT CASSRYRERGIENTQYF
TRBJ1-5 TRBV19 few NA TGTGCCAGTAGTATTGGAGGGTTCAGCAATCAGCCCCAGCATTTT CASSIGGFSNQPQHF
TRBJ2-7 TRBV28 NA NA TGTGCCAGCAGTCACTACGAGCAGTACTTC CASSHYEQYF
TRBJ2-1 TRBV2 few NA TGTGCCAGCAGTGTGGGGCAGGGGTACAATGAGCAGTTCTTC CASSVGQGYNEQFF
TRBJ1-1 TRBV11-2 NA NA TGTGCCAGCAGCTTAGTTCCCACTGAAGCTTTCTTT CASSLVPTEAFF
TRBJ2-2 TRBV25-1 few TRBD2 TGTGCCACTCCAGCCGGGAGGGGGTCTAACACCGGGGAGCTGTTTTTT CATPAGRGSNTGELFF
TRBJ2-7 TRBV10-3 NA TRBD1 TGTGCCATCAGTGAGATTAGACAGGGAGACGAGCAGTACTTC CAISEIRQGDEQYF
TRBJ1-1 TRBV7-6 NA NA TGTGCCAGCAGCCACGAGGCGAAAGCTCTCAACACTGAAGCTTTCTTT CASSHEAKALNTEAFF
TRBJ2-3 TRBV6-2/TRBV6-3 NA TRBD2 TGTGCCAGCATGAGGGGACTAGCGACCACAGATACGCAGTATTTT CASMRGLATTDTQYF
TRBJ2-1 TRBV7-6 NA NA TGTGCCAGCAGCTTATCGAAGGGGAATGAGCAGTTCTTC CASSLSKGNEQFF